This TCR beta chain was sequenced in a study of cytomegalovirus exposure and HLA in healthy donors. Across the study: There were some 400 genotyped donors. Of these, roughly 82% fell in the genetic ancestry cluster associated with self-reported Caucasian donors.

The PCR ran on 60 Vbeta and 13 Jbeta primers. Data came from immunoSEQ multiplex PCR; TCRdb stores just in-frame clones and leaves some out. The sample lists some 60,000 clones; 75% to 85% were seen once. This clone was counted once. Sample: PBMCs. The receptor comes from a woman aged 40 to 50 in good health and CMV-seronegative.

The CDR3 loop reads CASSHGRDYNSYNEQFF. CDR3 nucleotide sequence: TGCGCCAGCAGCCATGGCCGGGACTACAACTCCTACAATGAGCAGTTCTTC. This chain connects TRBV4-3 to TRBJ2-1; 7 bases fit TRBD2. The germline V gene has CDR1 LGHNA and CDR2 YSLEER. This CDR3 has 17 residues. J lost 0 bases, V lost 3 bases, and 8 bases had no gene match.